This T cell receptor beta chain was found in a study of CD8+CD57+ T cells in acquired aplastic anemia. Overall study: An average of about 11 million reads for CD4+ cells was obtained from healthy donors. Findings and caveats of the study: Both patients and controls carried the same twenty-nine CD8+ CDR3 sequences.

The CDR3 is 15 residues long. The ends lost 6 bases at V and 8 bases at J; junction bases unmatched: 14. The germline gives CDR1 MNHEY, CDR2 SVGEGT. This clonotype has at least ten counts. Its specificity is unknown. The template for TCR beta VDJ and CDR3 sequence profiling was genomic DNA. TCRdb independently ran MiXCR on the reads; one entry per CDR3 protein. The sample lists 200,000 to 250,000 distinct CDR3 sequences, around 60% occurring once. The sequence came from a human donor in good health. Sequences were obtained from sorted CD4+, CD8+, or CD8+CD57+ T cells (not recorded which) from PBMCs. V and J are TRBV6-2 or TRBV6-3 and TRBJ1-2, with TRBD1 identical over 8 bases. As DNA, the CDR3 is TGTGCCAGCAGCGAGATTATGCAGGGGGCTAGCGGCTACACCTTC. Translation gives CASSEIMQGASGYTF.